This T cell receptor beta chain was sequenced during a study of T cells in Graves' hyperthyroidism and ophthalmopathy. This clonotype was recorded many times. Germline CDR1 is SGHRS and CDR2 is YFSETQ. The V end was cut by 3 bases, the J end by 5 bases, with 9 bases between. This CDR3 comprises 13 residues. The CDR3 regions of TCR beta were amplified from RNA transcripts. HTBI primers were employed in a first-round RT-PCR of the TCR CDR3. TCRdb called the multiplex PCR reads again in MiXCR, with one record for every CDR3 protein. This sample carries hundreds of thousands of distinct CDR3 sequences, about a third of them seen once, and the ten largest clones take roughly 30%.

This clonotype was obtained from a middle-aged woman with Graves' hyperthyroidism. The sample taken for sequencing was blood. The chain links TRBV5-1 to TRBJ1-3; a weak D match, TRBD1 (6 bases). CDR3 loop: CASSSGQRNTIYF. For the CDR3, the DNA is TGCGCCAGCAGCTCGGGACAACGAAACACCATATATTTT.